This T cell receptor beta chain was obtained from a study of radiation and T cells in renal cell carcinoma. Study background: Nephrectomy followed 15 Gy stereotactic body radiation by 4 weeks. The study's findings and limits: In blood, top tumor clones expanded by 2 weeks, shrinking by 4.

Turning to this clone: Its specificity is not known.

Time point given: baseline pretreatment blood. Treatment specified: 15 Gy SBRT to primary tumor, nephrectomy 4 weeks later. The length of the CDR3 is 15 residues. In germline, CDR1 is MNHNY, CDR2 SVGAGI (reference sequence). V lost 6 bases and J lost 2, with 16 bases in between. Libraries were prepared by immunoSEQ multiplex PCR; TCRdb keeps only in-frame clonotypes and omits some of them. The data hold 110,000 to 150,000 clones, with 83% observed a single time. This chain uses TRBV6-6 with TRBJ1-1; D is unresolved. This receptor was taken from a woman aged 45-65 years with renal cell carcinoma. Sample: blood, taken from a patient whose treatment included radiotherapy and nephrectomy. The CDR3 region is CASSGGLGSNTEAFF. CDR3 bases: TGTGCCAGCAGCGGAGGGCTGGGGTCTAACACTGAAGCTTTCTTT.